This is a list of T cell receptor beta chains from one sample in a study of patients and donors after allogeneic stem cell transplantation. TCRdb called the RT-PCR reads again in MiXCR, with one record for every CDR3 protein. The sample has around 200,000 distinct CDR3 sequences; 35% to 45% are singletons. Sequences were obtained from blood, either unsorted or a sorted T cell fraction (not recorded which). The receptors were gathered from a human donor who was either an allogeneic HSCT recipient or a stem cell or donor lymphocyte infusion donor (not recorded which). It is not recorded whose cells these are; they may come from a transplant donor. Both conserved end residues are part of each CDR3. A D gene is named only where the DNA matches it firmly. Size is stated for part of the rows, as once, few or many counts, or as a class when the clone is expanded.

J gene,V gene,clone size,D gene,CDR3 protein,CDR3 DNA
TRBJ1-2,TRBV7-2,-,TRBD1,CASSSRATGPGGYTF,TGTGCCAGCAGCTCCAGGGCGACAGGGCCGGGGGGCTACACCTTC
TRBJ2-3,TRBV9,many,-,CASSGKNPGDTDTQYF,TGTGCCAGCAGCGGAAAAAATCCCGGAGACACAGATACGCAGTATTTT
TRBJ1-2,TRBV5-1,few,TRBD1,CASSVRDRAPYGYTF,TGCGCCAGCAGCGTCCGCGACAGGGCGCCGTATGGCTACACCTTC
TRBJ1-1,TRBV12-3/TRBV12-4,-,-,CASSNLPLNTEAFF,TGTGCCAGCAGTAATCTCCCCTTGAACACTGAAGCTTTCTTT
TRBJ1-1,TRBV20-1,-,-,CSASSRETEAFF,TGCAGTGCTAGTAGCAGGGAAACTGAAGCTTTCTTT
TRBJ1-2,TRBV5-1,few,-,CASSQQGVYGYTF,TGCGCCAGCAGCCAACAGGGAGTCTATGGCTACACCTTC
TRBJ2-3,TRBV20-1,-,-,CSASVVRLTYTDTQYF,TGCAGTGCTAGTGTGGTACGCCTCACGTACACAGATACGCAGTATTTT
TRBJ1-5,TRBV27,few,TRBD1,CASAVTGDGQPQHF,TGTGCCAGCGCTGTGACAGGGGATGGACAGCCCCAGCATTTT
TRBJ1-5,TRBV3-1,-,-,CASSQGSNNQPQHF,TGTGCCAGCAGCCAAGGGTCGAACAATCAGCCCCAGCATTTT
TRBJ1-1,TRBV27,-,-,CASRISGLVTEAFF,TGTGCCAGCAGAATTTCGGGACTCGTCACTGAAGCTTTCTTT
TRBJ1-2,TRBV2,few,-,CASSFPDEGTYGYTF,TGTGCCAGCAGTTTCCCCGATGAGGGAACGTATGGCTACACCTTC
TRBJ2-2,TRBV11-2,-,TRBD2,CASSLLGLAGVNYTGELFF,TGTGCCAGCAGCTTATTAGGACTAGCGGGCGTTAACTACACCGGGGAGCTGTTTTTT
TRBJ1-2,TRBV4-1,-,-,CASTRFGQPRVIDTF,TGCGCCAGCACCCGATTTGGACAGCCCCGAGTAATCGACACCTTC
TRBJ1-1,TRBV29-1,-,-,CSVGDSLAMNTEAFF,TGCAGCGTCGGGGACTCCTTGGCTATGAACACTGAAGCTTTCTTT
TRBJ2-2,TRBV2,-,-,CASSELDRRNTGELFF,TGTGCCAGCAGTGAATTAGACAGGAGGAACACCGGGGAGCTGTTTTTT
TRBJ1-2,TRBV2,-,-,CASVIASSNYGYTF,TGTGCCAGCGTAATAGCCAGTTCTAACTATGGCTACACCTTC
TRBJ1-5,TRBV5-1,few,-,CASSVEGLDPQHF,TGCGCCAGCAGCGTGGAGGGGTTGGACCCCCAGCATTTT
TRBJ2-1,TRBV19,-,TRBD2,CASSIPGGGNEQFF,TGTGCCAGTAGTATCCCCGGCGGGGGGAATGAGCAGTTCTTC
TRBJ1-5,TRBV12-3/TRBV12-4,-,-,CASSLSSEGKKPQHF,TGTGCCAGCAGTTTATCGTCGGAGGGGAAGAAGCCCCAGCATTTT
TRBJ1-1,TRBV5-1,few,-,CASSSFRTSTEAFF,TGCGCCAGCAGCTCTTTTCGGACGAGTACTGAAGCTTTCTTT
TRBJ2-1,TRBV12-3/TRBV12-4,few,-,CASSLVGKPFDEQFF,TGTGCCAGCAGTTTAGTCGGGAAACCCTTCGATGAGCAGTTCTTC
TRBJ1-5,TRBV4-1,-,TRBD1,CASSYLPGQGNQPQHF,TGCGCCAGCAGCTACCTCCCGGGACAGGGCAATCAGCCCCAGCATTTT
TRBJ2-1,TRBV28,-,TRBD2,CASSLILAGGRTSTF,TGTGCCAGCAGTTTAATACTAGCGGGGGGGCGGACGTCGACCTTC
TRBJ1-3,TRBV29-1,many,-,CSVEVGHGNTIYF,TGCAGCGTTGAAGTCGGACACGGAAACACCATATATTTT
TRBJ1-5,TRBV6-2/TRBV6-3,few,TRBD1,CASSYSGTGDNQPQHF,TGTGCCAGCAGTTACTCCGGGACAGGAGACAATCAGCCCCAGCATTTT
TRBJ1-5,TRBV20-1,once,-,CSARDFRGAGNQPQHF,TGCAGTGCTAGAGATTTCCGGGGGGCCGGCAATCAGCCCCAGCATTTT
TRBJ2-1,TRBV5-1,-,-,CASSLEVNLGAYNEQFF,TGCGCCAGCAGCTTGGAGGTAAACCTGGGCGCCTACAATGAGCAGTTCTTC
TRBJ2-4,TRBV20-1,-,-,CSARGLWTKNIQYF,TGCAGTGCTAGGGGGCTTTGGACCAAAAACATTCAGTACTTC
TRBJ1-5,TRBV9,few,TRBD1,CASSQGVYQPQHF,TGTGCCAGCAGCCAGGGGGTTTATCAGCCCCAGCATTTT
TRBJ1-2,TRBV28,-,-,CASSFPTFNYGYTF,TGTGCCAGCTCCTTCCCTACCTTTAACTATGGCTACACCTTC
TRBJ2-5,TRBV15,-,-,CATSPGGGQETQYF,TGTGCCACCAGCCCAGGAGGGGGCCAAGAGACCCAGTACTTC
TRBJ2-2,TRBV12-3/TRBV12-4,-,-,CASSPWQTGELFF,TGTGCCAGCAGTCCGTGGCAGACCGGGGAGCTGTTTTTT
TRBJ1-1,TRBV4-3,-,-,CASSQETTGTTEAFF,TGCGCCAGCAGCCAAGAAACAACAGGGACCACTGAAGCTTTCTTT
TRBJ2-7,TRBV29-1,-,TRBD1,CSVASLGTGNVYEQYF,TGCAGCGTCGCTTCCTTGGGGACAGGGAATGTCTACGAGCAGTACTTC
TRBJ2-1,TRBV20-1,-,-,CSIAKYSFSYNEQFF,TGCAGCATCGCAAAGTACAGCTTCTCCTACAATGAGCAGTTCTTC